The T cell receptor beta chain under discussion was sequenced for a study of cytomegalovirus exposure and HLA in healthy donors. Whole-study results and caveats: Likely technical artifact: a cluster of highly shared sequence variants. Later work found most CMV-associated TCR beta chains apparently HLA-restricted. Researchers reportedly found TCR beta sequences accurately predicted most subjects' HLA-A and HLA-B alleles. There were some public TCRs occurring in many donors, but most TCR sequences were rare.

The CDR3 consists of 17 residues. The V gene's germline CDR1 is SGHTA and CDR2 FQGNSA. The V and J ends lost 2 bases and 8 bases, in that order; junction bases with no gene match: 11. Vbeta (60) and Jbeta (13) primers were used in the PCR. Only in-frame clones appear in the TCRdb table, and some are missing; sequencing was by immunoSEQ multiplex PCR. The sample carries 150,000 to 200,000 clones, around 87% recorded once. With regard to this clone: What it binds is not known.

The sequencing sample was made of PBMCs. The TCR originated in a woman aged 18-30 years in good health and CMV-seronegative. The chain combines TRBV7-2 with TRBJ1-4, with TRBD1 matching 10 bases. The CDR3 loop is CASSLYVAGTGEEKLFF. The CDR3 DNA reads TGTGCCAGCAGCTTATATGTCGCGGGGACAGGGGAGGAAAAACTGTTTTTT.